Each of the 22 T cell receptor beta chains below was sequenced from the same sample in a study of shared clonotypes between healthy human individuals. The protocol was immunoSEQ multiplex PCR, while the TCRdb copy is restricted to in-frame clones and leaves out a portion. This table has about 2.4 million clones, approximately 90% appearing once. Sequencing input: naive CD4+ T cells sorted from blood. Subset given: CD45RA+ positively selected. The receptors originated from a man between 18 and 29 years old in good health.

The chain employs TRBV29-1 and TRBJ2-7; TRBD2 is a possible D gene (5 bases). V shed 4 bases and J shed 0 bases, with 16 bases lying between them. The CDR3 runs 15 residues. Germline V gene data show CDR1 as SQVTM and CDR2 as ANQGSEA. The CDR3: CSVGAPRGNSYEQYF. DNA for the CDR3: TGCAGCGTTGGGGCCCCCCGGGGAAACTCCTACGAGCAGTACTTC.

This CDR3 is CASSFGRTDTQYF. CDR3 bases: TGTGCCAGCAGTTTCGGGCGCACAGATACGCAGTATTTT. This chain joins TRBV2 and TRBJ2-3, with D uncertain. V shed 5 bases and J shed 1 base, with 7 bases lying between them. Per germline, CDR1 SNHLY and CDR2 FYNNEI. This CDR3 is 13 amino acids long.

This chain links TRBV19 with TRBJ1-2; unclear D gene. CDR1 LNHDA and CDR2 SQIVND come from the germline V gene (reference sequence). This CDR3 comprises 15 residues. The ends were cut back, 3 bases at V and 3 bases at J, with 14 bases in the middle. CDR3 amino acids: CASSMVWREDYGYTF. The CDR3 nucleotides are TGTGCCAGTAGTATGGTTTGGAGGGAGGACTATGGCTACACCTTC. Variable domain in full (rest from reference TRBV19 and TRBJ1-2): DGGITQSPKYLFRKEGQNVTLSCEQNLNHDAMYWYRQDPGQGLRLIYYSQIVNDFQKGDIAEGYSVSREKKESFPLTVTSAQKNPTAFYLCASSMVWREDYGYTFGSGTRLTVV.

The V gene is TRBV30, the J gene TRBJ1-6; D is ambiguous. From germline, CDR1 is GTSNPN and CDR2 SVGIG (reference sequence). V shed 1 base and J shed 7 bases, with 14 bases lying between them. The CDR3 has 15 residues. The CDR3 coding sequence is TGTGCCTGGAGTGAGTTAGGTGGACCAAATTCACCCCTCCACTTT. Translating it yields CAWSELGGPNSPLHF.

V and J are TRBV28 and TRBJ2-4; TRBD1 aligns across 7 bases. V was pared by 6 bases and J by 0 bases, with 2 bases of the junction left unmatched. Germline V gene lookup returns CDR1 MDHEN and CDR2 SYDVKM. The length of the CDR3 is 14 residues. CDR3 DNA: TGTGCCAGCAGACCAGGGGGAGCCAAAAACATTCAGTACTTC. Encoded protein: CASRPGGAKNIQYF.

This clone was recorded once. V gene TRBV28 combines with J gene TRBJ2-5; 9 bases are shared with TRBD2. The V gene end was trimmed by 2 bases and the J gene end by 1 base; junction bases not matched to a gene: 5. Germline V gene lookup returns CDR1 MDHEN and CDR2 SYDVKM. The CDR3 sequence is 16 residues long. CDR3 region: CASSLGNSGGQETQYF. CDR3 DNA sequence: TGTGCCAGCAGTTTAGGGAATAGCGGGGGCCAAGAGACCCAGTACTTC.

This clone was detected only once. This rearrangement joins TRBV6-1 to TRBJ2-2, with 7 bases matching TRBD1. CDR1 is MNHNS, CDR2 SASEGT, per germline. The CDR3 has 15 amino acids. The trim removed 7 bases at V and 6 bases at J, leaving 11 bases unmatched. CDR3 nucleotide sequence: TGTGCCAGCACCCGGGACAGTGTAAAAGCCGGGGAGCTGTTTTTT. It is translated as CASTRDSVKAGELFF.

V gene TRBV7-9 combines with J gene TRBJ2-1, with 9 bases matching TRBD2. CDR3 size: 17 residues. CDR1 is SEHNR and CDR2 is FQNEAQ in the germline V gene (reference sequence). V shed 5 bases and J 4 bases; nucleotides not matched to a gene: 12. The CDR3 spells CASSTREVAGAYNEQFF. Here the CDR3 DNA reads TGTGCCAGCAGCACCCGGGAGGTAGCGGGGGCTTACAATGAGCAGTTCTTC.

Of note for this clone: Other DNA sequences in the sample encode the same CDR3. The chain carries TRBV4-1 and TRBJ1-6, with TRBD1 identical over 8 bases. The ends lost 0 bases at V and 9 bases at J; junction bases unmatched: 1. CDR1 and CDR2 from the germline V gene are MGHRA and YSYEKL. This CDR3 contains 14 residues. CDR3 in amino acids: CASSQDRGLSPLHF. The CDR3 coding sequence is TGCGCCAGCAGCCAAGACAGGGGGCTTTCACCCCTCCACTTT.

In its sample, this clone was seen once. J is TRBJ2-7 and V is TRBV14; TRBD2 matches at 10 bases. Germline CDR1 reads SGHDN; CDR2 reads FVKESK. The CDR3 totals 15 residues. The junction had 7 bases not matched to a gene; V was cut back by 4 bases and J by 4 bases. CDR3 DNA: TGTGCCAGCAGCCGAGCAGCGGGAGGGGCATACGAGCAGTACTTC. This sequence encodes CASSRAAGGAYEQYF.

This sequence joins TRBV9 and TRBJ2-3, with 9 bases fitting TRBD2. V shed 4 bases, J shed 2 bases, and the junction held 14 bases outside the gene matches. Germline CDR1 reads SGDLS; CDR2 reads YYNGEE. The CDR3 has 18 amino acids. CDR3 region: CASSKRRGLAGITDTQYF. The CDR3 DNA is TGTGCCAGCAGCAAAAGGAGGGGACTAGCAGGGATCACAGATACGCAGTATTTT.

The J gene is TRBJ2-7, the V gene TRBV5-1; 8 bases agree with TRBD1. Germline CDR1 reads SGHRS; CDR2 reads YFSETQ. Trimming took 1 base from V and 6 from J; bases not matched to a gene: 6. The CDR3 length is 14 residues. CDR3 DNA: TGCGCCAGCAGCTTGCTAGGACAGGGAGTCGAGCAGTACTTC. It translates to CASSLLGQGVEQYF. The whole variable domain, remainder taken from reference TRBV5-1 and TRBJ2-7, is KAGVTQTPRYLIKTRGQQVTLSCSPISGHRSVSWYQQTPGQGLQFLFEYFSETQRNKGNFPGRFSGRQFSNSRSEMNVSTLELGDSALYLCASSLLGQGVEQYFGPGTRLTVT.

The chain is built from TRBV30 and TRBJ1-1; D is unclear. Germline V CDR1 and CDR2: GTSNPN, SVGIG (reference sequence). The CDR3 consists of 15 residues. V was trimmed by 0 bases and J by 1 base, leaving 12 bases between them. The CDR3 region is CAWSVTGQKNTEAFF. Here the CDR3 DNA reads TGTGCCTGGAGTGTAACGGGTCAGAAGAACACTGAAGCTTTCTTT.

The V gene is TRBV9, the J gene TRBJ2-7; 11 bases agree with TRBD2. This CDR3 is 19 amino acids long. Losses at the gene ends were 0 bases for V and 1 base for J; bases not matched to a gene: 12. Germline V lookup: CDR1 SGDLS, CDR2 YYNGEE. The CDR3 region is CASSVGSWGSGGDSYEQYF. The CDR3 nucleotides read TGTGCCAGCAGCGTAGGGTCCTGGGGTAGCGGGGGGGATTCCTACGAGCAGTACTTC.

This chain uses TRBV25-1 with TRBJ1-1; 7 nucleotides agree with TRBD1. V trimming: 1 base; J trimming: 4 bases; junction bases outside the gene matches: 9. In germline, CDR1 is MGHDK, CDR2 SYGVNS. CDR3 length equals 16 residues. The CDR3 DNA reads TGTGCCAGCAGTGAATTAGAAGGAGGGGGCTTCACTGAAGCTTTCTTT. Translated, it gives CASSELEGGGFTEAFF.

This clone was found once. The chain is built from TRBV5-1 and TRBJ2-2, with D possibly TRBD1 on 6 matching bases. Germline V gene data show CDR1 as SGHRS and CDR2 as YFSETQ. The ends were cut back, 3 bases at V and 4 bases at J, with 10 bases in the middle. The CDR3 has 14 residues. CDR3 sequence: CASSSDSFTGELFF. The CDR3 nucleotides read TGCGCCAGCAGCTCGGACAGCTTCACCGGGGAGCTGTTTTTT.

V is TRBV5-1 and J is TRBJ2-2; D is unclear. Germline V gene lookup returns CDR1 SGHRS and CDR2 YFSETQ. The CDR3 runs 15 residues. Trimming removed 0 bases from V and 6 bases from J, with 12 bases in between. The CDR3 nucleotides are TGCGCCAGCAGCTTGGCAGGCTTGGTGTCCGGGGAGCTGTTTTTT. Translating gives CASSLAGLVSGELFF.

This clone was recorded only once. V and J are TRBV5-6 and TRBJ2-5, with 7 bases aligning to TRBD1. The V gene end was trimmed by 1 base and the J gene end by 1 base; junction bases not matched to a gene: 4. This CDR3 is 15 amino acids long. CDR1 and CDR2 from the germline V gene are SGHDT and YYEEEE. CDR3 amino acids: CASSLPGTAQETQYF. In DNA form, the CDR3 reads TGTGCCAGCAGCTTGCCCGGGACAGCCCAAGAGACCCAGTACTTC.

The rearrangement links TRBV19 to TRBJ1-1; D remains ambiguous. The germline CDR1 and CDR2 sequences are LNHDA and SQIVND (reference sequence). V dropped 7 bases and J dropped 4 bases, with 7 bases sitting between them. This CDR3 comprises 11 residues. The CDR3 DNA is TGTGCCAGTATCTGGGGCACTGAAGCTTTCTTT. Translating gives CASIWGTEAFF.

The chain is built from TRBV5-1 and TRBJ2-7, with D tentatively TRBD1 (7 bases). The germline V gene encodes CDR1 SGHRS and CDR2 YFSETQ. There are 13 residues in the CDR3. The V and J ends lost 0 bases and 12 bases respectively, with 16 bases between them. Here the CDR3 DNA reads TGCGCCAGCAGCTTGGGTCAGGGGGGCCTGTGGTACTTC. Translation gives CASSLGQGGLWYF.

J is TRBJ2-7 and V is TRBV28; D is uncertain. V shed 2 bases and J shed 3 bases, with 11 bases lying between them. There are 14 residues in the CDR3. The V gene's germline CDR1 is MDHEN and CDR2 SYDVKM. CDR3 amino acids: CASSLKGPNYEQYF. Written as DNA, the CDR3 is TGTGCCAGCAGTTTAAAGGGCCCAAACTACGAGCAGTACTTC.

The CDR3 sequence: CASSLLGGTDTQYF. The CDR3 DNA is TGTGCCAGCAGCCTCCTGGGAGGGACAGATACGCAGTATTTT. The chain uses TRBV7-2 and TRBJ2-3; 7 bases fit TRBD2. With 5 bases clipped from V and 3 bases from J, the junction kept 5 bases outside the gene matches. The CDR3 contains 14 residues. The V gene's germline CDR1 is SGHTA and CDR2 FQGNSA.